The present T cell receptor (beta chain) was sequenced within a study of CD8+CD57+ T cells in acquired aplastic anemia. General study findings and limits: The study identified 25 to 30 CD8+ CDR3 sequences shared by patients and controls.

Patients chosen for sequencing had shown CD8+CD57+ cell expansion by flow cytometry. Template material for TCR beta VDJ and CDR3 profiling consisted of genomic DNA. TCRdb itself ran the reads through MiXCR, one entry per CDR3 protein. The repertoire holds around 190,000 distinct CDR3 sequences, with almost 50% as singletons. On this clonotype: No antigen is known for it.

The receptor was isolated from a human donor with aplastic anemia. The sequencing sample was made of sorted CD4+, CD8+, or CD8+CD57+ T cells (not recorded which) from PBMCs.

CDR3 nucleotide sequence: TGTGCCAGCAGCTTAGGTCGTAATAACGAGCAGTACTTC. This sequence encodes CASSLGRNNEQYF. This chain uses TRBV7-3 with TRBJ2-7; unclear D gene. Germline values: CDR1 SGHTA, CDR2 FQGTGA. The germline V and J ends were trimmed by 2 bases and 5 bases, with 10 bases remaining between them. This CDR3 is built from 13 residues.